This T cell receptor beta chain is drawn from a study of CD8 T cells in ankylosing spondylitis. General study findings and limits: Some of these motif variants have turned up before, in reports on reactive arthritis synovial fluid and blood. Relatively rare in peripheral blood, disease-linked clones were also CD8+.

One entry per CDR3 protein, called by TCRdb with MiXCR from the 5' RACE reads. The table has some 42,000 distinct CDR3 sequences, 2.5% to 3.5% seen once. Per germline, CDR1 SGDLS and CDR2 YYNGEE. The V end was cut by 0 bases, the J end by 4 bases, with 15 bases between. The CDR3 runs to 16 residues. The sample holds many counts of this clonotype. What it recognizes is unknown. V is TRBV9 and J is TRBJ2-3; D is unresolved. The clonotype comes from a male donor with ankylosing spondylitis or in good health (not recorded which). The sequenced sample consisted of blood, either unsorted or a sorted T cell fraction (not recorded which). The CDR3 DNA follows: TGTGCCAGCAGCGTAGTTGGACCCCCCGCATCAGATACGCAGTATTTT. This gives the protein CASSVVGPPASDTQYF.